The 7 T cell receptor beta chains in this list originate from one sample, sequenced in a study of blood T cells in healthy people across ages. A sample-barcoded 5' primer and a J-beta primer mix were used in a second PCR of roughly 6 to 11 cycles. TCRdb itself ran the 5' RACE reads through MiXCR, one entry per CDR3 protein. The sample has roughly 680,000 distinct CDR3 sequences; around 21% are singletons. The specimen sequenced was blood. The origin of the receptors is a man between 65 and 85 years old in good health.

This clonotype was counted a few times. The chain joins TRBV12-3 or TRBV12-4 to TRBJ2-1; 9 bases line up with TRBD1. The CDR3 spans 14 residues. Unmatched junction bases numbered 5, after V lost 4 bases and J lost 7 bases. The CDR3 loop is CASSSQGAWNEQFF. DNA of the CDR3: TGTGCCAGCAGTTCACAGGGGGCATGGAATGAGCAGTTCTTC.

This clonotype came up many times. The chain employs TRBV5-1 and TRBJ1-1, with TRBD1 matching 7 bases. The CDR3 spans 14 residues. The germline gives CDR1 SGHRS, CDR2 YFSETQ. J was trimmed by 5 bases and V by 3 bases; bases with no gene match: 7. In DNA form, the CDR3 reads TGCGCCAGCAGCTCGGAACAGGGGCGGACTGAAGCTTTCTTT. It encodes CASSSEQGRTEAFF.

DNA of the CDR3: TGTGCCACCAGCAGAGTTGGAGGCGGGCTAAGTTCCTACAATGAGCAGTTCTTC. This translates into CATSRVGGGLSSYNEQFF. The chain has TRBV15 and TRBJ2-1, with D possibly matching TRBD2 (5 bases). The CDR3 length is 18 residues. Germline CDR1 and CDR2: LNHNV and YYDKDF (reference sequence). V lost 1 base and J lost 1, with 17 bases in between.

Remarks on this clonotype: The junction shows a germline mismatch at one end, possibly a read error. The rearrangement joins TRBV7-7 to TRBJ2-3; 12 bases line up with TRBD2. This CDR3 contains 17 residues. Per germline, CDR1 SSHAT and CDR2 FNYEAQ (reference sequence). CDR3 amino acids: CASSLGASGRATDTQYF. For the CDR3, the DNA is TGTGCTAGCAGCTTAGGCGCTAGCGGGAGGGCCACAGATACGCAGTATTTT.

In this sample, this clonotype turned up many times. This chain joins TRBV2 and TRBJ2-1; D is possibly TRBD2 (5 bases). The CDR3 is made up of 11 amino acids. Trimming left V 4 bases short and J 13 bases short, with 11 bases between. CDR1 and CDR2 (germline): SNHLY, FYNNEI. CDR3 protein: CASSGGSGQFF. The CDR3 DNA reads TGTGCCAGCAGTGGAGGGAGCGGTCAGTTCTTC.

The chain combines TRBV4-1 with TRBJ2-7; 16 bases line up with TRBD2. The CDR3 runs 17 residues. CDR1 is MGHRA, CDR2 YSYEKL, per germline. Losses at the gene ends were 3 bases for V and 3 bases for J; bases not matched to a gene: 5. As DNA, the CDR3 is TGCGCCAGCAGCCACGGGACTAGCGGGAGGGATATCTACGAGCAGTACTTC. Translated, it gives CASSHGTSGRDIYEQYF.

In its sample, this clonotype was seen once. The chain carries TRBV15 and TRBJ2-2; D call uncertain. Trimming cost V 0 bases and J 5 bases, with 13 bases left between them. The CDR3 sequence is 16 residues long. CDR1 and CDR2 from the germline V gene are LNHNV and YYDKDF (reference sequence). Here the CDR3 DNA reads TGTGCCACCAGCAGAGATCGGCTAATTCTTACCGGGGAGCTGTTTTTT. It specifies CATSRDRLILTGELFF.